The entry below gives a single T cell receptor (beta chain) sequence along with its context. Its antigen is undetermined. The CDR3 contains 14 residues. The V gene end was trimmed by 7 bases and the J gene end by 4 bases; junction bases not matched to a gene: 6. Germline CDR1 SGHTA, CDR2 FQGNSA. The data originate from a study of radiation and T cells in renal cell carcinoma. Generated by immunoSEQ multiplex PCR, the TCRdb table keeps only in-frame clones and is missing some. Counted here are about 130,000 clones, roughly 84% occurring once; the ten biggest clones make up around 11%. Time point specified: baseline pretreatment blood. Treatment noted: 15 Gy SBRT to primary tumor, nephrectomy 4 weeks later. Whole-study results and caveats: In blood, top tumor clones expanded by 2 weeks, shrinking by 4.

J is TRBJ1-2 and V is TRBV7-2; 10 bases map to TRBD1. The receptor was derived from a woman aged 50 to 65 with renal cell carcinoma. This sample comprised blood, obtained from a patient whose treatment included radiotherapy and nephrectomy. The chain's CDR3 is CASTVTGGAYGYTF. CDR3 coding DNA: TGTGCCAGCACGGTGACAGGGGGCGCCTATGGCTACACCTTC.